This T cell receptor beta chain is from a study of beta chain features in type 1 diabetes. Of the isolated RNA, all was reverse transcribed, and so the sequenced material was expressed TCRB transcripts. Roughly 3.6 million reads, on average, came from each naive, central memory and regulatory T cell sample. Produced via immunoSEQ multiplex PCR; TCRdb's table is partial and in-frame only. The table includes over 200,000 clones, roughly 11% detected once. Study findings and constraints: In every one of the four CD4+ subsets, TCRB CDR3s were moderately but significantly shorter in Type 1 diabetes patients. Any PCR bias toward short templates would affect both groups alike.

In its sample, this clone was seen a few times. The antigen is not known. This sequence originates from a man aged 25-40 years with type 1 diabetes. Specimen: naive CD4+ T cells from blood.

The CDR3 DNA reads TGTGCCAGCAGCGGGCAAGGGGGCTTCTCCTACAATGAGCAGTTCTTC. Translation gives CASSGQGGFSYNEQFF. The V call is TRBV5-6, the J call TRBJ2-1; 7 nucleotides line up with TRBD1. The germline V gene has CDR1 SGHDT and CDR2 YYEEEE. Unmatched junction bases numbered 7, after V lost 4 bases and J lost 0 bases. The CDR3 is 16 residues long.